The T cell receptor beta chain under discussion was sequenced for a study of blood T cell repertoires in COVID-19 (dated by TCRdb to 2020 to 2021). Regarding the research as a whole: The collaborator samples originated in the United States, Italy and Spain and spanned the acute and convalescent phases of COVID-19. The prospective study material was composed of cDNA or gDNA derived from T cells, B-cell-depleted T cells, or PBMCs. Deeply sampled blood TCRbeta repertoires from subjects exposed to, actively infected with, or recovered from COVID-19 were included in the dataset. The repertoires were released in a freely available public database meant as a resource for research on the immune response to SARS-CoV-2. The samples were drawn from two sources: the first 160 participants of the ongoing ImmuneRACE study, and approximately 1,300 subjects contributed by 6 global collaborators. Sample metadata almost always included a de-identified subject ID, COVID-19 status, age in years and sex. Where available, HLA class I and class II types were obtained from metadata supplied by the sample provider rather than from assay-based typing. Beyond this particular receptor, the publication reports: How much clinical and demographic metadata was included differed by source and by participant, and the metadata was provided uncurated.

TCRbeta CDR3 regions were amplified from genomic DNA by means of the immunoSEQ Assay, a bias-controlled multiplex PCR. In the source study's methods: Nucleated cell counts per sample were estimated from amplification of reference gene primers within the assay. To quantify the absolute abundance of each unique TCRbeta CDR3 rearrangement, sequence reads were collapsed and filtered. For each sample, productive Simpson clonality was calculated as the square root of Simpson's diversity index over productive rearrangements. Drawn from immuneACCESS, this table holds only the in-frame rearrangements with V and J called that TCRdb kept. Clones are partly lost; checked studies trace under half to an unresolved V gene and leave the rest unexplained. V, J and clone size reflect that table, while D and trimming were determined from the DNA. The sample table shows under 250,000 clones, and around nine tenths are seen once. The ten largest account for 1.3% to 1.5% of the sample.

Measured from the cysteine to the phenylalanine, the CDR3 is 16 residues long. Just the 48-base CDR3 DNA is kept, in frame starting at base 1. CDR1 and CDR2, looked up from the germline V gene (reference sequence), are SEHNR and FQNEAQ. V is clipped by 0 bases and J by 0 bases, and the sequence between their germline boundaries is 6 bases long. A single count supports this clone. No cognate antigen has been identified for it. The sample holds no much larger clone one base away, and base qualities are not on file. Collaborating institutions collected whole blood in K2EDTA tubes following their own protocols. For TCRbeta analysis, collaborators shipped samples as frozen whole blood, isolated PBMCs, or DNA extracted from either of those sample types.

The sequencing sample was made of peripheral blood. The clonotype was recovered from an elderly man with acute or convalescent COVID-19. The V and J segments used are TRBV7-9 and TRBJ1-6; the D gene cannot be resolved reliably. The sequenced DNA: TGTGCCAGCAGCTTAGCTCAGAACTCCTATAATTCACCCCTCCACTTT. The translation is CASSLAQNSYNSPLHF. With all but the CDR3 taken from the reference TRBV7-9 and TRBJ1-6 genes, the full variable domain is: DTGVSQNPRHKITKRGQNVTFRCDPISEHNRLYWYRQTLGQGPEFLTYFQNEAQLEKSRLLSDRFSAERPKGSFSTLEIQRTEQGDSAMYLCASSLAQNSYNSPLHFGNGTRLTVT.